The source of this TCR beta chain is a study of T cells in Graves' hyperthyroidism and ophthalmopathy. Study details: The initial diagnosis was the point when peripheral blood was collected, ahead of any treatment. Overall study results and limits: Using 13 V-J features, a model discriminated ophthalmopathy from stable hyperthyroidism.

This CDR3 region has 16 residues. The V segment lost 1 base and the J segment 1 base; nucleotides outside the gene matches: 2. Germline V gene sequence: CDR1 KGHSH, CDR2 LQKENI. This clonotype was recorded a few times. Its antigen is still unknown. The TCR beta CDR3 regions underwent amplification using RNA transcripts as the source. RT-PCR in the first round (using the HTBI primer set) targeted the TCR CDR3. TCRdb recomputed calls from the multiplex PCR reads with MiXCR, one row per CDR3 protein. The sample has 450,000 to 650,000 distinct CDR3 sequences, 11% to 15% seen once. Uncontrolled infection, other autoimmune disease, pregnancy or lactation barred patients from enrollment. Diagnoses rested on clinical symptoms, serum thyroxine and TRAb, thyroid ultrasound and orbital computed tomography.

The chain couples TRBV18 to TRBJ2-5, with TRBD2 matching over 11 bases. The sample comprised blood. This receptor was identified in a woman between 18 and 29 years old with Graves' ophthalmopathy. The CDR3 here is CASSPRGLAAQETQYF. The CDR3 DNA reads TGTGCCAGCTCACCACGGGGACTAGCGGCCCAAGAGACCCAGTACTTC. Variable domain in full (rest from reference TRBV18 and TRBJ2-5): NAGVMQNPRHLVRRRGQEARLRCSPMKGHSHVYWYRQLPEEGLKFMVYLQKENIIDESGMPKERFSAEFPKEGPSILRIQQVVRGDSAAYFCASSPRGLAAQETQYFGPGTRLLVL.